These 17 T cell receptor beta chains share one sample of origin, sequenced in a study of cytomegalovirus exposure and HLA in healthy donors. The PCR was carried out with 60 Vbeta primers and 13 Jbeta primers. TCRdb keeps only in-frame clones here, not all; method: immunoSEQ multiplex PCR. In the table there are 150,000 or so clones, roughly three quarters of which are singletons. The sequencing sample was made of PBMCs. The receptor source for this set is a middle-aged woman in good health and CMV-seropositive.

CDR3 region: CASSGGRGNEKLFF. CDR3 nucleotides: TGTGCCAGTAGCGGGGGGCGCGGTAATGAAAAACTGTTTTTT. V usage is TRBV19 and J usage is TRBJ1-4; maybe TRBD1 (6 bases). This CDR3 has 14 amino acids. Trimming removed 6 bases at V and 4 bases at J, with 12 bases between. Per germline, CDR1 LNHDA and CDR2 SQIVND (reference sequence). The full variable domain, its missing parts supplied by reference TRBV19 and TRBJ1-4, is DGGITQSPKYLFRKEGQNVTLSCEQNLNHDAMYWYRQDPGQGLRLIYYSQIVNDFQKGDIAEGYSVSREKKESFPLTVTSAQKNPTAFYLCASSGGRGNEKLFFGSGTQLSVL.

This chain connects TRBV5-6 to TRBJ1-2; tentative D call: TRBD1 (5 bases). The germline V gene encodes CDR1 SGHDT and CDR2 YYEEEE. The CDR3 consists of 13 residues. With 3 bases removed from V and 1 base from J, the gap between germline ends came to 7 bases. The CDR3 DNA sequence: TGTGCCAGCAGCTGGGGGGATAACTATGGCTACACCTTC. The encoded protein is CASSWGDNYGYTF.

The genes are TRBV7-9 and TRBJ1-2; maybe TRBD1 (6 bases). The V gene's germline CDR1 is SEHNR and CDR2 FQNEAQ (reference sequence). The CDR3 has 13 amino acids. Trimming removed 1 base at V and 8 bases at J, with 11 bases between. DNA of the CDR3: TGTGCCAGCAGCTTAGATGCAGGGGACGGCTACACCTTC. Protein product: CASSLDAGDGYTF.

CDR3 in amino acids: CASSPGQGEVDGYTF. The CDR3 region has the DNA TGCGCCAGCAGCCCGGGACAGGGGGAGGTTGATGGCTACACCTTC. The chain is built from TRBV5-1 and TRBJ1-2, with TRBD1 identical over 11 bases. From germline, CDR1 is SGHRS and CDR2 YFSETQ. The V gene end was trimmed by 4 bases and the J gene end by 6 bases; junction bases not matched to a gene: 8. The CDR3 runs 15 residues.

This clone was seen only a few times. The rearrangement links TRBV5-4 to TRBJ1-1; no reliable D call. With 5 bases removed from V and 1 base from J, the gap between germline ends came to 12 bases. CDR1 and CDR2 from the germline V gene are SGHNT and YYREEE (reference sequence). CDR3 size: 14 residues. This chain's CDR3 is CASRVASGNTEAFF. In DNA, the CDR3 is TGTGCCAGCAGAGTCGCGTCGGGGAACACTGAAGCTTTCTTT.

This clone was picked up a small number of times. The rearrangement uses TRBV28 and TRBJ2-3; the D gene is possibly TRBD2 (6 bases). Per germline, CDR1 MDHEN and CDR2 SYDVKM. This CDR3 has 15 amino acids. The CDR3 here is CVGFPAGTSTDTQYF. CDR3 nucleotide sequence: TGTGTAGGCTTCCCGGCGGGGACTAGCACAGATACGCAGTATTTT. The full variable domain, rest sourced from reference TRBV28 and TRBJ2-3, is DVKVTQSSRYLVKRTGEKVFLECVQDMDHENMFWYRQDPGLGLRLIYFSYDVKMKEKGDIPEGYSVSREKKERFSLILESASTNQTSMYLCVGFPAGTSTDTQYFGPGTRLTVL.

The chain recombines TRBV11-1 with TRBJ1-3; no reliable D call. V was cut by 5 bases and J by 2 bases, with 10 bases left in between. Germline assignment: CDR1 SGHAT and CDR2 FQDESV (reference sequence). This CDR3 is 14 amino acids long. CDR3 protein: CASSQTGTGNTIYF. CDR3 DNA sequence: TGTGCCAGCAGCCAGACGGGAACTGGAAACACCATATATTTT.

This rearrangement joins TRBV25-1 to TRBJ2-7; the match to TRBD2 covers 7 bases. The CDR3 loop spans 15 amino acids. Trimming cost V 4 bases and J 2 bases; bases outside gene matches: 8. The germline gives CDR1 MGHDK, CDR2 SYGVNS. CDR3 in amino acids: CASSGAGSRAYEQYF. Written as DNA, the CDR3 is TGTGCCAGCAGTGGAGCGGGATCCCGCGCCTACGAGCAGTACTTC.

This CDR3 is CASSVGQGGNQPQHF. As DNA, the CDR3 is TGTGCCAGCAGCGTCGGACAGGGAGGTAATCAGCCCCAGCATTTT. The chain employs TRBV9 and TRBJ1-5; 8 bases are a match to TRBD1. The CDR3 contains 15 residues. The junction had 5 bases not matched to a gene; V was cut back by 2 bases and J by 4 bases. Germline CDR1 SGDLS, CDR2 YYNGEE.

CDR3 in DNA: TGTGCCATCAGCAAAACGACAGGGGAAGTCGACACCGGGGAGCTGTTTTTT. It encodes CAISKTTGEVDTGELFF. The chain links TRBV10-3 to TRBJ2-2, with 8 positions matching TRBD1. The germline gives CDR1 ENHRY, CDR2 SYGVKD. CDR3 length: 17 amino acids. Unmatched junction bases numbered 12, after V lost 6 bases and J lost 3 bases.

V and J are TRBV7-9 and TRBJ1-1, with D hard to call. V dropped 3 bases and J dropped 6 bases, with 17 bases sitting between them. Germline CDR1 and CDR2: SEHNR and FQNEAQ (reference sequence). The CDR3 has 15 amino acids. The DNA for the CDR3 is TGTGCCAGCAGCTTTTTGCCCAGCGACCTCTCTGAAGCTTTCTTT. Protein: CASSFLPSDLSEAFF. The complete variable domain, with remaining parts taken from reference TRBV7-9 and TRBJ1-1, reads DTGVSQNPRHKITKRGQNVTFRCDPISEHNRLYWYRQTLGQGPEFLTYFQNEAQLEKSRLLSDRFSAERPKGSFSTLEIQRTEQGDSAMYLCASSFLPSDLSEAFFGQGTRLTVV.

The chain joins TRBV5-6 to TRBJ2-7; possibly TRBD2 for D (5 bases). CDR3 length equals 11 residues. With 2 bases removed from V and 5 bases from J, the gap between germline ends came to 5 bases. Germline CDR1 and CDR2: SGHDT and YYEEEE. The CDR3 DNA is TGTGCCAGCAGCTTTAGCGACGAGCAGTACTTC. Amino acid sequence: CASSFSDEQYF.

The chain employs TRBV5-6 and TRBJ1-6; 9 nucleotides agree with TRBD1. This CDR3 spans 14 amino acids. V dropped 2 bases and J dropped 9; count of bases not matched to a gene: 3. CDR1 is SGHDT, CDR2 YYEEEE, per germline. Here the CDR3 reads CASSFRDRVSPLHF. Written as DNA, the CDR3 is TGTGCCAGCAGCTTCCGGGACAGGGTTTCACCCCTCCACTTT.

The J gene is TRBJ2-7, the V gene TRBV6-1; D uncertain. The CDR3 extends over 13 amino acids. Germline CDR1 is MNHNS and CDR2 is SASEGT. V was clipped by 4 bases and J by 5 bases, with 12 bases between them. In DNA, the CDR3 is TGTGCCAGCAGTGTCCGGAGCCCCGACGAGCAGTACTTC. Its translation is CASSVRSPDEQYF.

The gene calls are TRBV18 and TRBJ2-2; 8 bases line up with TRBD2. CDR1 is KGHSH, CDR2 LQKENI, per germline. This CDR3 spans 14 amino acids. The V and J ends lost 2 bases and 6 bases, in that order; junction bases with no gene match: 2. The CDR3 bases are TGTGCCAGCTCACCAGGGGGACTAGCCGGGGAGCTGTTTTTT. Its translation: CASSPGGLAGELFF.

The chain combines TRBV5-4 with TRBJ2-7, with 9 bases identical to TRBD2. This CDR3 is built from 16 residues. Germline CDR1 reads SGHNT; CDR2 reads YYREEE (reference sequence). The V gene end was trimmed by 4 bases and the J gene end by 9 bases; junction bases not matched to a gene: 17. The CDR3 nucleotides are TGTGCCAGCAGCCCCGGGGGGACTAGCCACTTTCAGGTGCAGTACTTC. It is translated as CASSPGGTSHFQVQYF.

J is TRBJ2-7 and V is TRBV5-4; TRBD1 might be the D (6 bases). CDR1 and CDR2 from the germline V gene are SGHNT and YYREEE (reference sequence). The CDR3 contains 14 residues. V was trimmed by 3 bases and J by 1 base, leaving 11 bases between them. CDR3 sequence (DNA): TGTGCCAGCAGCTCCGTTGGACAGTCCTACGAGCAGTACTTC. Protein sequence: CASSSVGQSYEQYF.